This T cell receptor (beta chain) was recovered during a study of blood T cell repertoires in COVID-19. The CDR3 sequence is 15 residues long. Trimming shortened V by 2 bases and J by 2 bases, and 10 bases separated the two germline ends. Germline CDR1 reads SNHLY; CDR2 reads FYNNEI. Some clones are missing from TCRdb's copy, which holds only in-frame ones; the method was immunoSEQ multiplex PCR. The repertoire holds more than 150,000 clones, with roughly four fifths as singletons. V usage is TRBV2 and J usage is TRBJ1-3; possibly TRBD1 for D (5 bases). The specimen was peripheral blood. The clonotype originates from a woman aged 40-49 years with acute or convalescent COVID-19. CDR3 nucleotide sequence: TGTGCCAGCAGTGAACAACTACAGGCTGGAAACACCATATATTTT. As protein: CASSEQLQAGNTIYF. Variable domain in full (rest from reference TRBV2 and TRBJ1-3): EPEVTQTPSHQVTQMGQEVILRCVPISNHLYFYWYRQILGQKVEFLVSFYNNEISEKSEIFDDQFSVERPDGSNFTLKIRSTKLEDSAMYFCASSEQLQAGNTIYFGEGSWLTVV.